The 6 T cell receptor beta chains presented below share a single source sample, sequenced in a study of blood T cell repertoires in COVID-19. Clones were read by immunoSEQ multiplex PCR, and TCRdb kept only the in-frame ones, dropping some. Among approximately 330,000 clones, around nine tenths were seen once, and the ten largest hold more than 3%. The sample taken for sequencing was peripheral blood. These receptors all stem from a woman aged 45-60 years with active or convalescent COVID-19.

CDR3 sequence (DNA): TGCGCCAGCAGCCAAGATCCCGGGAGGCGGGAGACCCAGTACTTC. It is translated as CASSQDPGRRETQYF. The chain is built from TRBV4-3 and TRBJ2-5; 7 bases fit TRBD2. The V gene's germline CDR1 is LGHNA and CDR2 YSLEER. This CDR3 comprises 15 residues. V was clipped by 0 bases and J by 5 bases; unmatched bases: 6.

This clone was found once. The J gene is TRBJ2-1, the V gene TRBV7-6, with a weak D call TRBD2 (5 bases). Trimming left V 5 bases short and J 0 bases short, with 11 bases between. Germline-derived CDR1 and CDR2 are SGHVS and FNYEAQ. The length of the CDR3 is 15 residues. The CDR3 DNA reads TGTGCCAGCAGCCCTAGCACGAGCTCCTACAATGAGCAGTTCTTC. It codes for CASSPSTSSYNEQFF. The variable domain in full, completed from reference TRBV7-6 and TRBJ2-1, reads GAGVSQSPRYKVTKRGQDVALRCDPISGHVSLYWYRQALGQGPEFLTYFNYEAQQDKSGLPNDRFSAERPEGSISTLTIQRTEQRDSAMYRCASSPSTSSYNEQFFGPGTRLTVL.

V is TRBV11-2 and J is TRBJ1-5; 7 nucleotides match TRBD1. CDR1 SGHAT and CDR2 FQNNGV come from the germline V gene. The CDR3 totals 15 residues. Losses at the gene ends were 4 bases for V and 4 bases for J; bases not matched to a gene: 7. CDR3 amino acids: CASSSLTGKNQPQHF. CDR3 nucleotide sequence: TGTGCCAGCAGCTCCCTGACAGGGAAGAATCAGCCCCAGCATTTT.

The chain couples TRBV19 to TRBJ1-5; 9 bases align to TRBD1. Per the germline V gene, CDR1 is LNHDA and CDR2 is SQIVND (reference sequence). The CDR3 is 15 residues long. Losses at the gene ends were 7 bases for V and 7 bases for J; bases not matched to a gene: 11. The CDR3 region is CASTFGTGRGQPQHF. CDR3 bases: TGTGCCAGTACTTTTGGGACAGGGAGAGGGCAGCCCCAGCATTTT.

The chain links TRBV27 to TRBJ1-3; perhaps TRBD1 as D (5 bases). Looked up from germline, CDR1 is MNHEY and CDR2 is SMNVEV (reference sequence). The V gene lost 5 bases and the J gene lost 7 bases, with 18 bases spanning the gap. There are 15 residues in the CDR3. DNA for the CDR3: TGTGCCAGCAGTCTGTCCGGGACTCTTGGTAACACCATATATTTT. Its translation is CASSLSGTLGNTIYF.

V is TRBV18 and J is TRBJ1-5, with a possible D match to TRBD1 (6 bases). Germline CDR1 and CDR2: KGHSH and LQKENI. This CDR3 is built from 13 residues. Trimming cost V 8 bases and J 4 bases, with 12 bases left between them. CDR3 amino acids: CASRGQINQPQHF. CDR3 nucleotide sequence: TGTGCCAGCCGGGGACAAATTAATCAGCCCCAGCATTTT.